Following are 18 T cell receptor beta chains from one sample sequenced in a study of regulatory T cells in long-lasting Graves disease (dated by TCRdb to about 2021). The library was obtained by multiplex PCR. Sequencing was carried out with an Illumina HiSeq 4000. To build TCR beta libraries, CDR3 regions were amplified by Arm-PCR using iRepertoire HTBI primers. TCRdb ran its own pipeline on the public reads, namely fastp trimming at Q25 and MiXCR clone calling, and kept in-frame beta chains. A single entry per CDR3 protein holds the most common genes and DNA from its merged rows. Counted in this sample were more than 350,000 distinct CDR3 sequences; under 15% of them appeared once. The ten top clones hold 16% of the sample. This specimen's time point label, interpreted: newly diagnosed GD, antithyroid drugs for less than 3 months. For both TCR sequencing and RNA sequencing, RNA was extracted from PBMCs in TRIzol.

These data were also filed under a second study, of T cells in Graves' hyperthyroidism and ophthalmopathy.

The input for sequencing was peripheral blood mononuclear cells (PBMCs), taken at new diagnosis, from a patient treated with antithyroid drugs. The receptors come from a young woman with Graves disease. Donor details come from another sample of the same person, matched by shared clones.

The V and J genes are TRBV5-1 and TRBJ2-1; TRBD2 matches at 9 bases. The V gene end was trimmed by 4 bases and the J gene end by 4 bases; junction bases not matched to a gene: 6. The CDR3 loop spans 15 amino acids. The V gene's germline CDR1 is SGHRS and CDR2 YFSETQ. This CDR3 reads CASSLPAGGYNEQFF. The CDR3 coding sequence is TGCGCCAGCAGCCTGCCAGCGGGAGGATACAATGAGCAGTTCTTC.

The CDR3 here is CAWSGGLNPKKNTEAFF. In nucleotides, the CDR3 is TGTGCCTGGAGTGGTGGCCTCAACCCAAAGAAGAACACTGAAGCTTTCTTT. This chain uses TRBV30 with TRBJ1-1; D not resolved. This CDR3 region has 17 residues. Germline assignment: CDR1 GTSNPN and CDR2 SVGIG (reference sequence). V lost 1 base, J lost 1 base, and 19 bases lay in between.

The rearrangement joins TRBV5-6 to TRBJ2-1, with D tentatively TRBD1 or TRBD2 (5 bases each). Germline-derived CDR1 and CDR2 are SGHDT and YYEEEE. Deletions cut 3 bases from V and 8 bases from J, with 30 bases between. The CDR3 covers 19 residues. The CDR3 loop is CASSSLRWGPATNLHEQFF. The CDR3 DNA follows: TGTGCCAGCAGCTCCCTCCGTTGGGGACCTGCCACTAATTTACATGAGCAGTTCTTC.

This clonotype showed up just a few times. As DNA, the CDR3 is TGTGCCAGCAGCCCGGGTGTACAGGTGAAACTGTTTTTT. Translated, it gives CASSPGVQVKLFF. The chain links TRBV3-1 to TRBJ1-4, with TRBD1 as a possible D gene (5 bases). The V and J ends lost 4 bases and 11 bases respectively, with 14 bases between them. This CDR3 contains 13 residues. Looked up from germline, CDR1 is LGHDT and CDR2 is YNNKEL (reference sequence).

This clonotype was recorded many times. This sequence joins TRBV6-1 and TRBJ2-7, with TRBD2 as a possible D gene (6 bases). Trimming took 3 bases from V and 0 from J, leaving 9 bases between them. Germline CDR1 is MNHNS and CDR2 is SASEGT. This CDR3 comprises 14 residues. CDR3 nucleotide sequence: TGTGCCAGCAGTGACTGGGAGGTCTCCTACGAGCAGTACTTC. Residues: CASSDWEVSYEQYF.

This clonotype occurred a few times. The rearrangement joins TRBV15 to TRBJ1-1, with 7 positions matching TRBD1. The V gene's germline CDR1 is LNHNV and CDR2 YYDKDF (reference sequence). The junction had 3 bases not matched to a gene; V was cut back by 5 bases and J by 6 bases. The CDR3 loop spans 12 amino acids. CDR3 nucleotide sequence: TGTGCCACCAGCCAGGGGGTCGCTGAAGCTTTCTTT. It encodes CATSQGVAEAFF.

This clonotype was seen at least ten times. The chain couples TRBV30 to TRBJ1-5; TRBD1 might be the D (6 bases). The CDR3 length is 14 residues. V lost 3 bases, J lost 6 bases, and 15 bases lay in between. Looked up from germline, CDR1 is GTSNPN and CDR2 is SVGIG (reference sequence). The DNA for the CDR3 is TGTGCCTGGAGGGGCAGGGGATCCGTTCAGCCCCAGCATTTT. This translates into CAWRGRGSVQPQHF. The full variable domain, its missing parts supplied by reference TRBV30 and TRBJ1-5, is SQTIHQWPATLVQPVGSPLSLECTVEGTSNPNLYWYRQAAGRGLQLLFYSVGIGQISSEVPQNLSASRPQDRQFILSSKKLLLSDSGFYLCAWRGRGSVQPQHFGDGTRLSIL.

This clonotype was counted a few times. The chain has TRBV12-3 or TRBV12-4 and TRBJ2-3; D may be TRBD2 (6 bases). Trimming cost V 3 bases and J 1 base, with 11 bases left between them. The CDR3 is made up of 15 amino acids. In nucleotides, the CDR3 is TGTGCCAGCAGTTTCACGGGAGTCGGCACAGATACGCAGTATTTT. Translated, it gives CASSFTGVGTDTQYF.

This clonotype has just a few counts. This chain links TRBV12-5 with TRBJ2-1, with 12 bases that match TRBD2. V was pared by 5 bases and J by 7 bases, with 9 bases of the junction left unmatched. The CDR3 runs 16 residues. Germline CDR1 and CDR2: LGHNT and FRNRAP. CDR3 sequence (DNA): TGTGCTAGTGGTCCCAAGACTAGCGGGAGTAAAAATGAGCAGTTCTTC. It codes for CASGPKTSGSKNEQFF.

This rearrangement joins TRBV11-2 to TRBJ1-4; TRBD1 matches at 7 bases. V was clipped by 7 bases and J by 5 bases; unmatched bases: 16. The V gene's germline CDR1 is SGHAT and CDR2 FQNNGV. The CDR3 is 17 amino acids. CDR3 sequence: CASNTLKGAGSNEKLFF. CDR3 DNA sequence: TGTGCCAGCAACACCTTGAAGGGGGCAGGGTCGAATGAAAAACTGTTTTTT.

The table lists this clonotype with many counts. V gene TRBV5-4 combines with J gene TRBJ2-3; 8 positions match TRBD1. Trimming took 4 bases from V and 3 from J; bases not matched to a gene: 7. Germline CDR1 and CDR2: SGHNT and YYREEE (reference sequence). The CDR3 runs to 15 residues. CDR3 protein: CASSPGGGRTDTQYF. Written as DNA, the CDR3 is TGTGCCAGCAGCCCAGGGGGCGGGCGTACAGATACGCAGTATTTT.

This clonotype showed up just a few times. V usage is TRBV20-1 and J usage is TRBJ2-5, with D unclear. Germline V CDR1 and CDR2: DFQATT, SNEGSKA (reference sequence). This CDR3 has 13 residues. V dropped 0 bases and J dropped 6 bases, with 11 bases sitting between them. CDR3 in amino acids: CSARELGKQTQYF. The CDR3 region has the DNA TGCAGTGCTAGAGAATTGGGCAAGCAGACCCAGTACTTC.

This clonotype has at least ten counts. J is TRBJ2-2 and V is TRBV4-1; a weak D match, TRBD1 (5 bases). Trimming stripped 0 bases from V and 1 base from J, with 18 bases between. Germline CDR1 and CDR2: MGHRA and YSYEKL. The CDR3 length is 19 residues. The CDR3 sequence is CASSQDSPRTTRNTGELFF. In DNA, the CDR3 is TGCGCCAGCAGCCAAGATTCACCGCGGACAACTCGGAACACCGGGGAGCTGTTTTTT.

In this sample, this clonotype turned up a few times. The V gene is TRBV24-1, the J gene TRBJ2-1, with TRBD2 matching 11 bases. CDR3 size: 14 residues. The V and J ends lost 10 bases and 4 bases, in that order; junction bases with no gene match: 5. Germline CDR1 reads KGHDR; CDR2 reads SFDVKD. CDR3 region: CATGTSGSYNEQFF. CDR3 sequence (DNA): TGTGCCACGGGGACTAGCGGTAGTTACAATGAGCAGTTCTTC.

This clonotype was counted at least ten times. This chain links TRBV3-1 with TRBJ2-7, with D perhaps matching TRBD2 (6 bases). The CDR3 is made up of 16 amino acids. In germline, CDR1 is LGHDT, CDR2 YNNKEL (reference sequence). V dropped 4 bases and J dropped 4 bases, with 20 bases sitting between them. The CDR3 spells CASSPSLRDLAYEQYF. The CDR3 DNA sequence: TGTGCCAGCAGCCCAAGCCTCCGGGACTTGGCGTACGAGCAGTACTTC.

This clonotype occurred many times. The chain uses TRBV20-1 and TRBJ1-3; unclear D gene. Germline V gene sequence: CDR1 DFQATT, CDR2 SNEGSKA (reference sequence). The length of the CDR3 is 11 residues. V was trimmed by 3 bases and J by 2 bases, leaving 2 bases between them. DNA for the CDR3: TGCAGTGCTAGCGCTGGAAACACCATATATTTT. Its protein is CSASAGNTIYF.

This clonotype has a count of ten or more. This chain joins TRBV12-3 or TRBV12-4 and TRBJ2-7; 7 positions agree with TRBD1. V shed 5 bases and J 2 bases; nucleotides not matched to a gene: 6. This CDR3 has 14 residues. This CDR3 reads CASSLGQVAYEQYF. For the CDR3, the DNA is TGTGCCAGCAGTCTCGGACAGGTAGCCTACGAGCAGTACTTC.

The sample holds many counts of this clonotype. V and J are TRBV28 and TRBJ2-2; 9 bases line up with TRBD1. Unmatched junction bases numbered 0, after V lost 3 bases and J lost 4 bases. This CDR3 contains 14 residues. Per the germline V gene, CDR1 is MDHEN and CDR2 is SYDVKM. The CDR3 nucleotides read TGTGCCAGCAGTTTGGACAGGGGCACCGGGGAGCTGTTTTTT. The encoded protein is CASSLDRGTGELFF.